The clone carrying this T cell receptor beta chain appeared once. The source of the sample is a study of circulating tumor DNA in untreated peripheral T-cell lymphoma. Trimming took off 2 bases at V and 7 bases at J, with 11 bases between the two ends. Germline values: CDR1 SEHNR, CDR2 FQNEAQ (reference sequence). The CDR3 runs to 13 residues. The method was immunoSEQ multiplex PCR; TCRdb's version includes in-frame clones alone and lacks a portion of them. The sample consists of 2,000 or so clones, roughly 84% of them appearing once. Sequenced sample: cell-free DNA from blood serum. This TCR was recovered from a human donor with peripheral T-cell lymphoma. The chain carries TRBV7-9 and TRBJ1-2, with a weak D call TRBD1 (6 bases). The CDR3 here is CASSLQGQGGYTF. The CDR3 coding sequence is TGTGCCAGCAGCTTACAGGGGCAGGGTGGCTACACCTTC.